Included here is one TCR beta chain sequence, with context. The sample originates from a study of blood T cell repertoires in COVID-19. Original data processing: Counts of nucleated cells, estimated from reference gene primer amplification, were obtained. The repertoire was sequenced with immunoSEQ multiplex PCR; TCRdb's copy has only in-frame clones and lacks some. The V and J calls and clone size come from that table; D and trimming were worked out from the DNA. This sample yields some 90,000 clones, of which around 88% are seen a single time; about 19% belongs to the top ten. The TCR sequence derives from a woman at least 80 years old with acute or convalescent COVID-19. The source material was peripheral blood.

The CDR3 sequence: CASRTSGGSGELFF. The CDR3 nucleotides read TGTGCCAGCAGGACTAGCGGGGGATCCGGGGAGCTGTTTTTT. The rearrangement joins TRBV2 to TRBJ2-2, with TRBD2 matching 12 bases. Germline V gene data show CDR1 as SNHLY and CDR2 as FYNNEI. The CDR3 extends over 14 amino acids. Germline trimming cut 6 bases from V and 6 bases from J; bases unmatched to any gene: 2.